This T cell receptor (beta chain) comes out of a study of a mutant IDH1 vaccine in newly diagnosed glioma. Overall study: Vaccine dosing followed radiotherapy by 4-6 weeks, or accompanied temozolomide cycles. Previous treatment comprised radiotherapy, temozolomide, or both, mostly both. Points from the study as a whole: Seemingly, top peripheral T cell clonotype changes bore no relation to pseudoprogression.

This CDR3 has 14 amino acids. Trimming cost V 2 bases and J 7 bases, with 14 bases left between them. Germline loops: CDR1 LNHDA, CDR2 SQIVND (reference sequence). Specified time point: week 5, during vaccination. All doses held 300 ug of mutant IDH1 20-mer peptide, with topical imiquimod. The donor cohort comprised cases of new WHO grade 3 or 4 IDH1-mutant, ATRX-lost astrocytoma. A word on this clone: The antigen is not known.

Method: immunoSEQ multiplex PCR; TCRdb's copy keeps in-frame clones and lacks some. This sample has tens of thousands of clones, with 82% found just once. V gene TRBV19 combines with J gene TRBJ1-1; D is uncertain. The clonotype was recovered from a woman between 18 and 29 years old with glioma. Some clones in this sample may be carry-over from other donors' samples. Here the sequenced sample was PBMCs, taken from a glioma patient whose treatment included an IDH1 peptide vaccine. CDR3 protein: CASSILHSRLEAFF. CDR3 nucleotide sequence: TGTGCCAGTAGTATATTACACAGTAGGCTTGAAGCTTTCTTT.